This T cell receptor (beta chain) was found in a study of shared clonotypes between healthy human individuals. Study-level points and caveats: Sampling included only blood; tissue repertoires likely differ.

Of note for this clone: What it binds is not known.

CDR3 length: 15 amino acids. The J segment lost 1 base and the V segment lost 6 bases, leaving 4 bases of the junction unmatched. Germline CDR1 reads ENHRY; CDR2 reads SYGVKD. As processed by the authors: Because ImmunoSEQ provided only junction sequences with no quality scores, the filtering differed. Generated by immunoSEQ multiplex PCR, the TCRdb table keeps only in-frame clones and is missing some. Clone size and V and J calls were adopted from that table, with D and trimming inferred from the DNA. The table has about 470,000 clones, 79% seen once. HIV-negative, healthy adults without recent acute infections or vaccinations were the donors.

The sequenced sample consisted of PBMCs. The source of this sequence is a woman in her thirties or forties in good health. Some clones in this sample may be carry-over from other donors' samples. This chain links TRBV10-3 with TRBJ2-3; 10 bases agree with TRBD2. CDR3 residues: CAISPTSGRTDTQYF. The CDR3 nucleotides read TGTGCCATCAGCCCGACTAGCGGGCGCACAGATACGCAGTATTTT.